This passage covers 5 T cell receptor delta chains from one sample sequenced in a study of Vδ1+ human thymocytes. No antigen has been assigned to these receptors. Sequences come from RNA converted to cDNA by reverse transcription. CDR3 amplicons came from multiplex PCR with pooled V-gene forward and constant-region reverse primers. TCRdb repeated clone calling on the multiplex PCR reads with CATT. The sample has tens of thousands of delta-chain clones, approximately 32% seen once; the top ten hold around 1.5%. The study, taken as a whole, reports: Highly polyclonal TRG and TRD repertoires with Gaussian CDR3 length distributions appeared in thymus.

The source material was Vdelta1+ gamma-delta thymocytes from the thymus. Regarding subset: FACS-sorted CD3+ TCRalphabeta- TCRVdelta1+ TCRVdelta2- thymocytes. The source of these receptors is a boy under three years old who had congenital heart surgery.

This clone has a handful of counts. V is TRDV1 and J is TRDJ1; D may correspond to TRDD2 or TRDD3 (9 bases each). The V end lost 9 bases, the J end lost 2 bases, and 31 bases lay between the germline ends. Germline loops: CDR1 TSWWSYY, CDR2 QGS. This CDR3 has 19 residues. CDR3 in amino acids: CALTPSYPPVLGETDKLIF. The CDR3, as DNA: TGTGCTCTGACACCTTCCTACCCCCCGGTACTGGGGGAAACCGATAAACTCATCTTT.

This clone was found a few times. The J gene is TRDJ1, the V gene TRDV1, with 9 bases fitting TRDD3. V lost 2 bases and J lost 0; bases outside the gene matches: 19. Germline V gene sequence: CDR1 TSWWSYY, CDR2 QGS. The CDR3 has 21 amino acids. The CDR3 here is CALGENRRTGGLVAYTDKLIF. DNA of the CDR3: TGTGCTCTTGGGGAAAATCGGCGTACTGGGGGACTGGTGGCGTACACCGATAAACTCATCTTT.

This clone rates as medium-sized (0.01 to 0.1%). J is TRDJ1 and V is TRDV1, with D possibly TRDD3 on 5 matching bases. The V and J ends lost 2 bases and 0 bases respectively, with 22 bases between them. Germline-derived CDR1 and CDR2 are TSWWSYY and QGS. The CDR3 loop spans 19 amino acids. The CDR3 DNA reads TGTGCTCTTGGGGAATGCGGGGTGCGGGGACCCCCGTACACCGATAAACTCATCTTT. This gives the protein CALGECGVRGPPYTDKLIF.

This clone was observed at least ten times. At the DNA level, this CDR3 is encoded by other sequences in the same sample as well. This chain connects TRDV1 to TRDJ1, with 10 positions matching TRDD3. The junction had 16 bases not matched to a gene; V was cut back by 8 bases and J by 1 base. Germline V gives CDR1 TSWWSYY, CDR2 QGS. There are 18 residues in the CDR3. The CDR3 is CALRASLGDKWGTDKLIF. CDR3 DNA sequence: TGTGCTCTTCGGGCGTCGCTGGGGGATAAATGGGGCACCGATAAACTCATCTTT.

Of note for this clone: A much larger clone differs by one base, so this may be a read error. The identical CDR3 is also encoded by other nucleotide sequences in the sample. This chain links TRDV1 with TRDJ2, with 12 bases fitting TRDD3. This CDR3 has 21 residues. Trimming at V came to 2 bases and at J to 2 bases, leaving 15 bases not matched to a gene. Germline V lookup: CDR1 TSWWSYY, CDR2 QGS. CDR3 in DNA: TGTGCTCTTGGGGAAGTCACTCCCCAAAACTGGGGGATACCCTTGACAGCACAACTCTTCTTT. Its translation is CALGEVTPQNWGIPLTAQLFF.